This TCR beta chain was obtained from a study of Ad26.COV2.S vaccination and SARS-CoV-2 variants. The study's findings and limits: Breadth of non-spike TCRs did not differ between vaccinees and placebo recipients. Total responses of T cells may have been underestimated by the analyses of TCR breadth and depth. Higher spike-specific TCR breadth was found in vaccine recipients than in placebo recipients. Spike-specific responses of CD8+ and CD4+ T cells were reported to display substantial breadth after vaccination.

The data were produced by immunoSEQ multiplex PCR, yet TCRdb's version contains in-frame clones alone and is incomplete. In the table there are approximately 150,000 clones, just over 85% of which are singletons. Of note for this clone: The target antigen is unknown.

The CDR3 sequence is 15 residues long. Germline values: CDR1 SGDLS, CDR2 YYNGEE. J was trimmed by 3 bases and V by 5 bases; bases with no gene match: 3. V is TRBV9 and J is TRBJ2-2; 11 bases are a match to TRBD2. This TCR derives from a human donor who had recovered from COVID-19. The sequences come from peripheral blood, collected after recovery from COVID-19. DNA for the CDR3: TGTGCCAGCAGTCCTAGCGGGGGGTACACCGGGGAGCTGTTTTTT. Amino acid sequence: CASSPSGGYTGELFF.